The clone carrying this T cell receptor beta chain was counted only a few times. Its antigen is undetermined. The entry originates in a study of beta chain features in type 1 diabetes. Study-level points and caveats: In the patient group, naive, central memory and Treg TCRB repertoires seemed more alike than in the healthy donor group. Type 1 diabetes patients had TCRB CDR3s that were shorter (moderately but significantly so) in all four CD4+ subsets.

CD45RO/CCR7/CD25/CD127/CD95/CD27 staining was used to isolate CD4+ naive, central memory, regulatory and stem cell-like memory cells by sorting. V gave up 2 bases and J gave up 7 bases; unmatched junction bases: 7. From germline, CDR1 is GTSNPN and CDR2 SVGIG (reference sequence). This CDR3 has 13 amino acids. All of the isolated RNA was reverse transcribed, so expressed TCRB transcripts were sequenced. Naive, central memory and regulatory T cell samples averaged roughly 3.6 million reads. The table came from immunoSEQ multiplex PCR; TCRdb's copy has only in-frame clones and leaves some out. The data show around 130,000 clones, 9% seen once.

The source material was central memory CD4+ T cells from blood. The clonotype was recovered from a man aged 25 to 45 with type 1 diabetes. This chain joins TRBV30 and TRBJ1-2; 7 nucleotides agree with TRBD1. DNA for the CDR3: TGTGCCTGGAGTCGTGGGACAGAGGGTGGCTACACCTTC. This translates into CAWSRGTEGGYTF.